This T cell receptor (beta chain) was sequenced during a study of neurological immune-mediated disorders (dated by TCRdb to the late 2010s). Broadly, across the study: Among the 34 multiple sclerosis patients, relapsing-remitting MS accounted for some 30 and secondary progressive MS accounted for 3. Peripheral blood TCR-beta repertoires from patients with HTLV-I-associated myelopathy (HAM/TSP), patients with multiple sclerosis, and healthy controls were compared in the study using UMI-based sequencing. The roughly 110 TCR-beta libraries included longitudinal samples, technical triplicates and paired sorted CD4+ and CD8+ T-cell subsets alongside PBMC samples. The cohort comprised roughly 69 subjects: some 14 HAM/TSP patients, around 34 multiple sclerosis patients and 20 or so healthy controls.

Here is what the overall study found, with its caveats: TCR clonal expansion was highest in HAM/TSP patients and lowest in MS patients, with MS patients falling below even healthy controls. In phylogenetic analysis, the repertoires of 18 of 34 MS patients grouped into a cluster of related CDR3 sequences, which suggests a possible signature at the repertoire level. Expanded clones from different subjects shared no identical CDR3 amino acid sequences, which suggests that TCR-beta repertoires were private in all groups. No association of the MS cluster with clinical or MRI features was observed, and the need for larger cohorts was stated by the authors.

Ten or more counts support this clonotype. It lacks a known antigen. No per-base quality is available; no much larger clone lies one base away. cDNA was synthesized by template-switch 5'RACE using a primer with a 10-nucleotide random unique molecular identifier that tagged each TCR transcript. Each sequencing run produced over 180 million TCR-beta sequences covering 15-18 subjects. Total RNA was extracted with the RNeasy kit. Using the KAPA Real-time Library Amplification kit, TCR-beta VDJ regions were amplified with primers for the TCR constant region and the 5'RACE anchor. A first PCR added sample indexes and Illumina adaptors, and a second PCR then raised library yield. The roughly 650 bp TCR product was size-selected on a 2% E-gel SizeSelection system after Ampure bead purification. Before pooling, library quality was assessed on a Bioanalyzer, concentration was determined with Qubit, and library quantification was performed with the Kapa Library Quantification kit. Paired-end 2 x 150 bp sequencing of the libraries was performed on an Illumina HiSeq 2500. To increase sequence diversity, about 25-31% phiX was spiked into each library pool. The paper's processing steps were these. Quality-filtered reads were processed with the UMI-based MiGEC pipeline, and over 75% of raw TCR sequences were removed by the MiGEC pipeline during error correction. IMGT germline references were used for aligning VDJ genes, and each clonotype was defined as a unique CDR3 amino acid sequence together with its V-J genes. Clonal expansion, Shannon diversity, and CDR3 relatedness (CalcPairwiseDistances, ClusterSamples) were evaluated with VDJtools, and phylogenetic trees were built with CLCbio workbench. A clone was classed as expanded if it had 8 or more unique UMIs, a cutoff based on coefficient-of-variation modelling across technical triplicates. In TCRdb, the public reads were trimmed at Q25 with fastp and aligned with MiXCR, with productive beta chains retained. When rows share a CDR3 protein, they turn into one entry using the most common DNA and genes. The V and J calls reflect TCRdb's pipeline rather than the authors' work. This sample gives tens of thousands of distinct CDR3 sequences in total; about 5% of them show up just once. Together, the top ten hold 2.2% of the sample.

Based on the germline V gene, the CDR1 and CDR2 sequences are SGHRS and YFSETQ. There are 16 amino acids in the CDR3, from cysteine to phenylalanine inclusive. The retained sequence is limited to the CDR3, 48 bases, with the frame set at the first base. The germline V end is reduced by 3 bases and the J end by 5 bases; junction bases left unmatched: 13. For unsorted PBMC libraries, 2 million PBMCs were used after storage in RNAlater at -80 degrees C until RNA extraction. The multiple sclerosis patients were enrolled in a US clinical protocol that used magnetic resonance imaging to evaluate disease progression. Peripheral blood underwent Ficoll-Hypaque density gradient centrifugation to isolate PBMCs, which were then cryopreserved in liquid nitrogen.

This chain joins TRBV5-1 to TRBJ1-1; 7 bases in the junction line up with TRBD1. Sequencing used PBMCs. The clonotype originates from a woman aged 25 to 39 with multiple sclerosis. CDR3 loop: CASSSLSMTGRTEAFF. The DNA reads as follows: TGCGCCAGCAGCTCGCTTTCAATGACAGGGCGTACTGAAGCTTTCTTT.